Included here is one TCR beta chain sequence, with context. A second PCR of 7 to 11 cycles used a sample-barcoded 5' primer and a J-beta primer mix. Every molecule of cDNA carried a tag from a template-switch adaptor with 12 random nucleotides. TCRdb itself ran the 5' RACE reads through MiXCR, one entry per CDR3 protein. The sample has about 680,000 distinct CDR3 sequences, 49% seen once; the top ten hold around a third. The entry originates in a study of blood T cells in healthy people across ages. The germline V gene encodes CDR1 SGHRS and CDR2 YFSETQ. Trimming removed 0 bases at V and 4 bases at J, with 7 bases between. The CDR3 extends over 13 amino acids.

V usage is TRBV5-1 and J usage is TRBJ1-2; D ambiguous. This receptor was taken from an older woman in good health. Sequences were obtained from blood. The CDR3 bases are TGCGCCAGCAGCTTGGGATACGCCTATGGCTACACCTTC. It yields the protein CASSLGYAYGYTF.